Each of the 10 T cell receptor beta chains below was sequenced from the same sample in a study of blood T cell repertoires in COVID-19. Repertoires were generated with immunoSEQ multiplex PCR, while TCRdb's copy carries only in-frame clones and drops some. The sample contains tens of thousands of clones, roughly nine tenths of which appear only once. Sequencing was done on a sample of peripheral blood. The source is a man between 60 and 70 years old with active COVID-19.

The chain recombines TRBV3-1 (or the pseudogene TRBV3-2) with TRBJ2-1; 10 nucleotides align to TRBD2. Per the germline V gene, CDR1 is LGHDT and CDR2 is YNNKEL (reference sequence). There are 16 residues in the CDR3. V shed 4 bases and J 3 bases; nucleotides not matched to a gene: 6. This CDR3 is CASSPRTSGYYNEQFF. DNA of the CDR3: TGTGCCAGCAGCCCGAGGACTAGCGGATACTACAATGAGCAGTTCTTC.

This clone was observed once. The sample carries other DNA sequences with the same CDR3. This chain connects TRBV7-2 to TRBJ2-2, with 14 bases that match TRBD2. This CDR3 has 17 residues. CDR1 is SGHTA and CDR2 is FQGNSA in the germline V gene. The V and J ends lost 5 bases and 8 bases, in that order; junction bases with no gene match: 10. The CDR3 nucleotides read TGTGCCAGCAGCCCGCTTGGGACTAGCGGGAGTCGTGGGGAGCTGTTTTTT. It codes for CASSPLGTSGSRGELFF.

The chain recombines TRBV18 with TRBJ2-1, with TRBD2 identical over 11 bases. Germline V gives CDR1 KGHSH, CDR2 LQKENI. V dropped 2 bases and J dropped 10; count of bases not matched to a gene: 7. The length of the CDR3 is 15 residues. The CDR3 DNA reads TGTGCCAGCTCACCAGGGACTAGCGGCCGCTCGGAGCAGTTCTTC. Its translation: CASSPGTSGRSEQFF.

This rearrangement joins TRBV24-1 to TRBJ2-1; possible D gene TRBD1, 6 bases. Trimming stripped 3 bases from V and 3 bases from J, with 8 bases between. CDR3 length: 14 residues. The germline V gene has CDR1 KGHDR and CDR2 SFDVKD. Here the CDR3 DNA reads TGTGCCACCAGTGATCGGGACATCTACAATGAGCAGTTCTTC. Translating it yields CATSDRDIYNEQFF.

The chain joins TRBV10-3 to TRBJ1-1; TRBD1 might be the D (6 bases). The length of the CDR3 is 13 residues. In germline, CDR1 is ENHRY, CDR2 SYGVKD. V was shortened by 7 bases and J by 2 bases, with 11 bases between the two germline ends. CDR3: CAIKDSLNTEAFF. The CDR3 DNA reads TGTGCCATCAAGGACAGCCTAAACACTGAAGCTTTCTTT.

The chain recombines TRBV12-3 or TRBV12-4 with TRBJ2-5, with D possibly TRBD1 on 6 matching bases. The CDR3 runs 13 residues. V was trimmed by 6 bases and J by 4 bases, leaving 12 bases between them. CDR3 DNA sequence: TGTGCCAGCAGGAAGGGGACATCAGAGACCCAGTACTTC. Encoded protein: CASRKGTSETQYF.

This rearrangement joins TRBV7-6 to TRBJ2-7; possibly TRBD1 for D (5 bases). CDR3 length equals 15 residues. Looked up from germline, CDR1 is SGHVS and CDR2 is FNYEAQ. V was trimmed by 1 base and J by 4 bases, leaving 14 bases between them. The CDR3 spells CASSLEGARRYEQYF. For the CDR3, the DNA is TGTGCCAGCAGCTTAGAAGGGGCCAGACGATACGAGCAGTACTTC.

The V gene is TRBV7-9, the J gene TRBJ1-1; D is possibly TRBD1 (6 bases). This CDR3 region has 14 residues. Looked up from germline, CDR1 is SEHNR and CDR2 is FQNEAQ (reference sequence). Trimming cost V 0 bases and J 4 bases, with 9 bases left between them. In nucleotides, the CDR3 is TGTGCCAGCAGCTTAGCCTTCAGGGGCACTGAAGCTTTCTTT. Its translation is CASSLAFRGTEAFF.

The chain uses TRBV4-1 and TRBJ1-5; no clear D gene. CDR3 length: 13 amino acids. V was trimmed by 0 bases and J by 5 bases, leaving 5 bases between them. The germline gives CDR1 MGHRA, CDR2 YSYEKL. The CDR3 is CASSQERDQPQHF. CDR3 sequence (DNA): TGCGCCAGCAGCCAAGAGAGGGATCAGCCCCAGCATTTT.

CDR3 region: CAIREGGGGTDTQYF. CDR3 sequence (DNA): TGTGCCATCCGGGAGGGTGGAGGGGGTACAGATACGCAGTATTTT. The chain couples TRBV7-9 to TRBJ2-3; 8 bases fit TRBD2. The length of the CDR3 is 15 residues. The germline CDR1 and CDR2 sequences are SEHNR and FQNEAQ (reference sequence). J lost 3 bases, V lost 10 bases, and 12 bases had no gene match.